This T cell receptor beta chain is drawn from a study of Ad26.COV2.S vaccination and SARS-CoV-2 variants. Overall study: Ad26.COV2.S was injected intramuscularly once or twice, 56 days apart.

Treatment given: about 20 received Ad26.COV2.S at low or high dose, single or two shots; about 5 received placebo; per-sample allocation not given. The study sampled participants on day 63 after the first vaccine or placebo injection. Method: immunoSEQ multiplex PCR; TCRdb's copy keeps in-frame clones and lacks some. Altogether more than 300,000 clones are present, around four fifths being singletons, with the ten largest covering 2% to 2.5%. Whole-study results and caveats: Vaccine recipients surpassed placebo recipients in spike-specific TCR breadth.

This CDR3 region has 16 residues. Germline CDR1 and CDR2: SGDLS and YYNGEE. Trimming at V came to 4 bases and at J to 2 bases, leaving 11 bases not matched to a gene. Regarding this clone: Its target is not known.

The TCR originated in a person between 18 and 65 years old who received the Ad26.COV2.S COVID-19 vaccine or a placebo. This sample comprised peripheral blood, obtained in a trial of Ad26.COV2.S vaccine versus placebo. The rearrangement uses TRBV9 and TRBJ2-5; 7 nucleotides align to TRBD2. The CDR3 is CASSPPVGGGQETQYF. The CDR3 coding sequence is TGTGCCAGCAGCCCCCCGGTTGGCGGGGGACAAGAGACCCAGTACTTC.